These 8 T cell receptor beta chains share one sample of origin, sequenced in a study of shared clonotypes between healthy human individuals. Naive CD8 cells, CD45RO-negative and positively selected for CCR7, excluded terminally differentiated effector memory CD45RA+ cells. Profiled with immunoSEQ multiplex PCR; TCRdb holds only in-frame clones, not every one. The table lists more than 2 million clones, less than 95% of them singletons. Sequenced: naive CD8+ T cells sorted from blood. The receptors derive from a man between 18 and 29 years old in good health.

The V gene is TRBV27, the J gene TRBJ1-6; TRBD1 agrees at 7 bases. The V segment lost 3 bases and the J segment 8 bases; nucleotides outside the gene matches: 13. In germline, CDR1 is MNHEY, CDR2 SMNVEV (reference sequence). The CDR3 covers 17 residues. The CDR3 DNA reads TGTGCCAGCAGTTTGACAGGGTTCTTGGGGGAAGATTCACCCCTCCACTTT. Its translation: CASSLTGFLGEDSPLHF.

The table lists this clone with a count of one. V and J are TRBV10-2 and TRBJ2-7, with D hard to call. The length of the CDR3 is 15 residues. V was clipped by 2 bases and J by 6 bases, with 17 bases between them. Germline CDR1 WSHSY, CDR2 SAAADI. CDR3 nucleotides: TGCGCCAGCAGTGAGGTCGGTCCGGGCCATTTCGAGCAGTACTTC. Amino acid sequence: CASSEVGPGHFEQYF.

This chain joins TRBV27 and TRBJ1-1; 9 bases are a match to TRBD1. CDR3 size: 15 residues. With V trimmed by 3 bases and J by 5 bases, 7 bases remained unmatched. In germline, CDR1 is MNHEY, CDR2 SMNVEV (reference sequence). The CDR3, as DNA: TGTGCCAGCAGTTTTACAGGGGGCGCATGGACTGAAGCTTTCTTT. Its translation is CASSFTGGAWTEAFF.

To note about this clone: This CDR3 is also generated by other DNA sequences in the sample. The gene calls are TRBV6-1 and TRBJ2-7, with unresolved D. The CDR3 loop spans 13 amino acids. Between the trimmed V and J ends, which lost 3 bases and 0 bases, there was a span of 6 bases. The germline gives CDR1 MNHNS, CDR2 SASEGT. The CDR3 DNA reads as TGTGCCAGCAGTGACAGTAACTCCTACGAGCAGTACTTC. Residues: CASSDSNSYEQYF.

This sequence joins TRBV13 and TRBJ1-1; TRBD1 matches at 8 bases. This CDR3 is built from 13 residues. The junction had 7 bases not matched to a gene; V was cut back by 5 bases and J by 8 bases. Looked up from germline, CDR1 is PRHDT and CDR2 is FYEKMQ (reference sequence). CDR3 residues: CASSPPGQEEAFF. CDR3 nucleotides: TGTGCCAGCAGCCCCCCGGGACAGGAGGAAGCTTTCTTT.

This chain connects TRBV7-9 to TRBJ2-7; TRBD1 matches 9 bases. This CDR3 region has 15 residues. Germline lookup yields CDR1 SEHNR and CDR2 FQNEAQ (reference sequence). The trim removed 7 bases at V and 2 bases at J, leaving 9 bases unmatched. The CDR3 sequence: CASTLGQGKAYEQYF. The DNA of the CDR3 is TGTGCCAGCACCCTCGGACAGGGGAAAGCCTACGAGCAGTACTTC.

The J gene is TRBJ2-5, the V gene TRBV4-1; 7 nucleotides align to TRBD2. V shed 6 bases and J 2 bases; nucleotides not matched to a gene: 9. CDR1 and CDR2 from the germline V gene are MGHRA and YSYEKL. The length of the CDR3 is 15 residues. The CDR3 is CASSRGGGSQETQYF. The CDR3 bases are TGCGCCAGCAGTAGAGGCGGGGGATCACAAGAGACCCAGTACTTC.

The chain employs TRBV11-2 and TRBJ1-1, with 9 bases matching TRBD1. V gave up 7 bases and J gave up 0 bases; unmatched junction bases: 6. Germline V gene lookup returns CDR1 SGHAT and CDR2 FQNNGV. This CDR3 contains 15 residues. CDR3 region: CASMGQGTLNTEAFF. CDR3 nucleotides: TGTGCCAGCATGGGACAGGGAACTTTGAACACTGAAGCTTTCTTT.